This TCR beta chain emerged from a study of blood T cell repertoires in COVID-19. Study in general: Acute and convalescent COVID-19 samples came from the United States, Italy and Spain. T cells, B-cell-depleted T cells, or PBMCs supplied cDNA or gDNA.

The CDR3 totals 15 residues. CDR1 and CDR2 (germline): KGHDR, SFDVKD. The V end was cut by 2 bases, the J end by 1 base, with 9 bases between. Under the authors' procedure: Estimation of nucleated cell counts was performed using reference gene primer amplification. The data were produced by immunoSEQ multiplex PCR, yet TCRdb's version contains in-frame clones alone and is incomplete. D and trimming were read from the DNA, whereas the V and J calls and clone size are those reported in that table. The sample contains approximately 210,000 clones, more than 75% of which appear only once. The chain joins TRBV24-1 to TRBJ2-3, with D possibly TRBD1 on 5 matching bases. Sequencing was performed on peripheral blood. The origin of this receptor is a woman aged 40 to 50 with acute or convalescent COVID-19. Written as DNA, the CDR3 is TGTGCCACCAGTGATTCCCCCAGGGGCACAGATACGCAGTATTTT. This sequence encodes CATSDSPRGTDTQYF.